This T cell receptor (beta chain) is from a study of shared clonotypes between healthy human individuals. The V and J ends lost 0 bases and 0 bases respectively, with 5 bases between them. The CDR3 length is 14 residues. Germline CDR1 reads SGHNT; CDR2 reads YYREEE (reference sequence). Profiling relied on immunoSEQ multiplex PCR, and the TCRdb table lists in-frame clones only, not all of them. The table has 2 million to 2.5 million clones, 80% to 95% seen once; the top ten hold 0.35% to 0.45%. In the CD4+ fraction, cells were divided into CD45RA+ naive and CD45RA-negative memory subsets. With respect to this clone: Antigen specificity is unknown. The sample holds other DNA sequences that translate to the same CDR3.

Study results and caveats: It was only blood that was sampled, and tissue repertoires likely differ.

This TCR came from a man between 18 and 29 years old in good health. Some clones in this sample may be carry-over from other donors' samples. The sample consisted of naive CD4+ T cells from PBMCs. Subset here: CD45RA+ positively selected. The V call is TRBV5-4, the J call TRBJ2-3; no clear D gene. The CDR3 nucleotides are TGTGCCAGCAGCTTGGACCGTAGCACAGATACGCAGTATTTT. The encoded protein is CASSLDRSTDTQYF.